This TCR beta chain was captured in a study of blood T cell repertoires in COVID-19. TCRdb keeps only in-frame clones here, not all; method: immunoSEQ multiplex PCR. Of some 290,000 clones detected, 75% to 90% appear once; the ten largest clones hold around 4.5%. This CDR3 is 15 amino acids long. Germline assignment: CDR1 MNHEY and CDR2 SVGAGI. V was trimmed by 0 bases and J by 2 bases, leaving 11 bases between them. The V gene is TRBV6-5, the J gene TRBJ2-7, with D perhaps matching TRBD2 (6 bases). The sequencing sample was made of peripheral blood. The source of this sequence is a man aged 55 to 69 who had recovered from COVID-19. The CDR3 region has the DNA TGTGCCAGCAGTTACTCAGGGGCGGGGACCTACGAGCAGTACTTC. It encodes CASSYSGAGTYEQYF.